This T cell receptor (beta chain) is from a study of shared clonotypes between healthy human individuals. CDR1 MDHEN and CDR2 SYDVKM come from the germline V gene. The CDR3 runs 14 residues. Trimming stripped 3 bases from V and 0 bases from J, with 9 bases between. Profiled with immunoSEQ multiplex PCR; TCRdb holds only in-frame clones, not every one. The table records about 2.1 million clones, about 94% of them present only once. In the naive CD8 group, cells lacked CD45RO and were positively selected for CCR7, so terminally differentiated effector memory CD45RA+ cells were left out. There were no recent acute infections or vaccinations among the donors, who were healthy HIV-negative adults.

The receptor was derived from a man younger than 35 in good health. Some clones in this sample may be carry-over from other donors' samples. V and J are TRBV28 and TRBJ2-7; D unresolved. The sample taken for sequencing was naive CD8+ T cells from PBMCs. The CDR3 region has the DNA TGTGCCAGCAGTTTTTCACATAGCTCCTACGAGCAGTACTTC. Translation gives CASSFSHSSYEQYF.